Each of the 14 T cell receptor beta chains below was sequenced from the same sample in a study of shared clonotypes between healthy human individuals. This table comes from immunoSEQ multiplex PCR, and its TCRdb copy is limited to in-frame clones, with some not included. The table has around 2,000,000 clones, about 95% seen once. Only CD45RO-negative cells positively selected for CCR7 counted as naive CD8 cells, so terminally differentiated effector memory CD45RA+ cells were excluded. Sequencing was performed on naive CD8+ T cells sorted from blood. These receptors came from a man younger than 35 in good health.

The gene calls are TRBV5-1 and TRBJ2-7; 10 bases match TRBD2. The CDR3 runs to 17 residues. The germline V gene encodes CDR1 SGHRS and CDR2 YFSETQ. V lost 4 bases, J lost 0 bases, and 10 bases stayed unmatched. CDR3: CASSPGASGGLSYEQYF. For the CDR3, the DNA is TGCGCCAGCAGCCCCGGGGCTAGCGGGGGCCTCTCCTACGAGCAGTACTTC.

The rearrangement joins TRBV6-1 to TRBJ1-1; no clear D gene. In germline, CDR1 is MNHNS, CDR2 SASEGT. V gave up 7 bases and J gave up 2 bases, with 14 bases separating them. The CDR3 consists of 14 residues. The CDR3 loop is CASNNYGGNTEAFF. In DNA form, the CDR3 reads TGTGCCAGCAATAACTACGGCGGCAACACTGAAGCTTTCTTT.

The chain employs TRBV29-1 and TRBJ2-1; the D call may be TRBD1 or TRBD2 (5 bases each). This CDR3 is 15 amino acids long. V was cut by 4 bases and J by 3 bases, with 16 bases left in between. CDR1 and CDR2 (germline): SQVTM, ANQGSEA. CDR3 bases: TGCAGCGTTGTTGGGACGCAATCAAACTACAATGAGCAGTTCTTC. The encoded protein is CSVVGTQSNYNEQFF.

Turning to this clone: Different DNA sequences within this sample yield the same CDR3. This chain uses TRBV19 with TRBJ2-1; 8 bases map to TRBD2. The CDR3 spans 15 residues. J lost 0 bases, V lost 6 bases, and 4 bases had no gene match. Germline-derived CDR1 and CDR2 are LNHDA and SQIVND (reference sequence). The CDR3 nucleotides read TGTGCCAGTAGCTTGAGCGGGAGCTCCTACAATGAGCAGTTCTTC. It codes for CASSLSGSSYNEQFF. Complete variable domain (other parts from reference TRBV19 and TRBJ2-1): DGGITQSPKYLFRKEGQNVTLSCEQNLNHDAMYWYRQDPGQGLRLIYYSQIVNDFQKGDIAEGYSVSREKKESFPLTVTSAQKNPTAFYLCASSLSGSSYNEQFFGPGTRLTVL.

This chain connects TRBV7-9 to TRBJ1-5; D is unclear. Germline V gene lookup returns CDR1 SEHNR and CDR2 FQNEAQ (reference sequence). V was shortened by 0 bases and J by 8 bases, with 8 bases between the two germline ends. The length of the CDR3 is 13 residues. CDR3 nucleotide sequence: TGTGCCAGCAGCTTAGCAGGTTGGGAGCCCCAGCATTTT. Translated: CASSLAGWEPQHF.

This chain links TRBV4-1 with TRBJ2-7; D call uncertain. V was shortened by 0 bases and J by 3 bases, with 6 bases between the two germline ends. CDR1 and CDR2 from the germline V gene are MGHRA and YSYEKL. The CDR3 sequence is 13 residues long. The CDR3 region has the DNA TGCGCCAGCAGCCAAGAAGAGAACTACGAGCAGTACTTC. Encoded protein: CASSQEENYEQYF.

The chain carries TRBV10-2 and TRBJ1-4, with D maybe TRBD1 (5 bases). Germline-derived CDR1 and CDR2 are WSHSY and SAAADI. The CDR3 spans 17 residues. The ends were cut back, 0 bases at V and 5 bases at J, with 16 bases in the middle. CDR3 protein: CASSESDRDELNEKLFF. CDR3 sequence (DNA): TGCGCCAGCAGTGAGTCAGACAGAGACGAATTAAATGAAAAACTGTTTTTT.

Only one count was recorded for this clone. The rearrangement uses TRBV11-2 and TRBJ1-2; the match to TRBD1 covers 7 bases. Trimming cost V 5 bases and J 4 bases; bases outside gene matches: 7. The CDR3 is 14 residues long. Germline values: CDR1 SGHAT, CDR2 FQNNGV. The CDR3 sequence is CASSRQGGAYGYTF. In nucleotides, the CDR3 is TGTGCCAGCAGCCGACAGGGAGGTGCCTATGGCTACACCTTC.

The rearrangement joins TRBV10-1 to TRBJ1-1, with TRBD1 matching over 7 bases. Germline-derived CDR1 and CDR2 are WNHNN and SYGVQD (reference sequence). V trimming: 2 bases; J trimming: 6 bases; junction bases outside the gene matches: 6. The CDR3 sequence is 14 residues long. CDR3 sequence: CASSEARGSPEAFF. In DNA, the CDR3 is TGCGCCAGCAGTGAGGCCAGGGGGTCCCCTGAAGCTTTCTTT.

CDR3 nucleotide sequence: TGTGCCAGCAGCCCCCAGGGTTCTAGCTCCTATAATTCACCCCTCCACTTT. Protein sequence: CASSPQGSSSYNSPLHF. The chain links TRBV11-2 to TRBJ1-6, with a possible D match to TRBD1 (5 bases). CDR3 size: 17 residues. Germline-derived CDR1 and CDR2 are SGHAT and FQNNGV. Trimming cost V 5 bases and J 0 bases, with 14 bases left between them.

The count of this clone is one. The chain joins TRBV7-9 to TRBJ1-3, with 12 bases aligning to TRBD1. Germline V lookup: CDR1 SEHNR, CDR2 FQNEAQ (reference sequence). Unmatched junction bases numbered 6, after V lost 5 bases and J lost 4 bases. This CDR3 comprises 16 residues. The CDR3: CASSTRDRGPGNTIYF. CDR3 bases: TGTGCCAGCAGCACGCGGGACAGGGGGCCAGGAAACACCATATATTTT.

The J gene is TRBJ2-1, the V gene TRBV7-8; TRBD2 agrees at 11 bases. This CDR3 comprises 16 residues. Germline CDR1 and CDR2: SGHVS and FQNEAQ. Trimming cost V 4 bases and J 0 bases; bases outside gene matches: 2. Here the CDR3 reads CASSWGLADSYNEQFF. CDR3 in DNA: TGTGCCAGCAGCTGGGGACTAGCGGACTCCTACAATGAGCAGTTCTTC.

The V and J genes are TRBV6-6 and TRBJ2-5; D perhaps matches TRBD2 (6 bases). With 7 bases removed from V and 5 bases from J, the gap between germline ends came to 14 bases. Germline lookup yields CDR1 MNHNY and CDR2 SVGAGI (reference sequence). The CDR3 length is 13 residues. CDR3 sequence: CASTLGGMETQYF. The CDR3 region has the DNA TGTGCCAGCACTCTTGGGGGGATGGAGACCCAGTACTTC.

The gene calls are TRBV4-2 and TRBJ2-2; 7 bases map to TRBD1. CDR1 is LGHNA, CDR2 YNFKEQ, per germline. This CDR3 spans 15 amino acids. Trimming cost V 0 bases and J 4 bases; bases outside gene matches: 2. Here the CDR3 DNA reads TGTGCCAGCAGCCAAGATGCAGGGGGCACCGGGGAGCTGTTTTTT. Translation: CASSQDAGGTGELFF.